The sequence of this TCR beta chain was determined in a study of T cell changes during pregnancy in multiple sclerosis. This CDR3 is 16 amino acids long. Germline V gene data show CDR1 as SGHTA and CDR2 as FQGNSA. With 5 bases removed from V and 7 bases from J, the gap between germline ends came to 21 bases. Details on this clone: This specimen includes other DNA sequences encoding the same CDR3.

Sequenced by immunoSEQ multiplex PCR; TCRdb stores in-frame clones only, minus some. This table holds approximately 90,000 clones, roughly 91% found once. The material was peripheral blood, obtained after pregnancy. This chain joins TRBV7-2 and TRBJ1-5, with a tentative D call TRBD1 (6 bases). This TCR was recovered from a female donor in good health, enrolled as a control in a pregnancy study. The CDR3 DNA sequence: TGTGCCAGCAGCCCTCCCATAACAGGGAGGGAACAGCCCCAGCATTTT. It is translated as CASSPPITGREQPQHF. Complete variable domain (other parts from reference TRBV7-2 and TRBJ1-5): GAGVSQSPSNKVTEKGKDVELRCDPISGHTALYWYRQSLGQGLEFLIYFQGNSAPDKSGLPSDRFSAERTGGSVSTLTIQRTQQEDSAVYLCASSPPITGREQPQHFGDGTRLSIL.